This passage covers 24 T cell receptor beta chains from one sample sequenced in a study of shared clonotypes between healthy human individuals. Assay: immunoSEQ multiplex PCR; the TCRdb copy retains only in-frame clones and omits some. Among about 470,000 clones listed, roughly 83% were seen once. The sequenced sample consisted of PBMCs. The origin of the receptors is a woman aged 40 to 50 in good health. Some clones in this sample may be carry-over from other donors' samples.

This clone came up many times. V usage is TRBV7-8 and J usage is TRBJ1-1, with D unresolved. Trimming removed 2 bases at V and 1 base at J, with 5 bases between. Germline V CDR1 and CDR2: SGHVS, FQNEAQ. The CDR3 spans 13 residues. This chain's CDR3 is CASSLTGNTEAFF. In nucleotides, the CDR3 is TGTGCCAGCAGCTTAACGGGGAACACTGAAGCTTTCTTT.

The J gene is TRBJ2-7, the V gene TRBV11-2, with TRBD2 matching 14 bases. The CDR3 sequence is 16 residues long. V dropped 5 bases and J dropped 5; count of bases not matched to a gene: 8. Per the germline V gene, CDR1 is SGHAT and CDR2 is FQNNGV. The DNA of the CDR3 is TGTGCCAGCAGCCTCTCTGGGACTAGCGGGAGCCACGAGCAGTACTTC. It specifies CASSLSGTSGSHEQYF.

The rearrangement links TRBV18 to TRBJ2-6; TRBD2 agrees at 7 bases. Losses at the gene ends were 2 bases for V and 3 bases for J; bases not matched to a gene: 7. The length of the CDR3 is 17 residues. The V gene's germline CDR1 is KGHSH and CDR2 LQKENI. For the CDR3, the DNA is TGTGCCAGCTCACCAGGGGCGGGAGCAGATGGGGCCAACGTCCTGACTTTC. Its protein product is CASSPGAGADGANVLTF. The complete variable domain, with remaining parts taken from reference TRBV18 and TRBJ2-6, reads NAGVMQNPRHLVRRRGQEARLRCSPMKGHSHVYWYRQLPEEGLKFMVYLQKENIIDESGMPKERFSAEFPKEGPSILRIQQVVRGDSAAYFCASSPGAGADGANVLTFGAGSRLTVL.

This clone was detected only once. This chain connects TRBV5-6 to TRBJ2-1; 7 positions agree with TRBD2. The CDR3 contains 14 residues. With V trimmed by 5 bases and J by 8 bases, 10 bases remained unmatched. Germline lookup yields CDR1 SGHDT and CDR2 YYEEEE. Here the CDR3 reads CASRMSGMGDEQFF. CDR3 nucleotides: TGTGCCAGCAGGATGAGCGGGATGGGAGATGAGCAGTTCTTC.

The chain recombines TRBV6-6 with TRBJ2-1; D gene uncertain. CDR1 MNHNY and CDR2 SVGAGI come from the germline V gene (reference sequence). V was clipped by 0 bases and J by 6 bases, with 12 bases between them. The CDR3 consists of 15 residues. Written as DNA, the CDR3 is TGTGCCAGCAGTTACTCGGCGCCGGGTGGCAATGAGCAGTTCTTC. It codes for CASSYSAPGGNEQFF.

The rearrangement uses TRBV11-3 and TRBJ2-2, with 7 bases lining up with TRBD1. Germline-derived CDR1 and CDR2 are SGHNT and YENEEA. Trimming took 5 bases from V and 1 from J; bases not matched to a gene: 7. The length of the CDR3 is 16 residues. CDR3 DNA sequence: TGTGCCAGCAGCCCATACAGGGGCCGGAACACCGGGGAGCTGTTTTTT. It translates to CASSPYRGRNTGELFF.

The V and J genes are TRBV5-1 and TRBJ2-3; TRBD1 agrees at 9 bases. V was pared by 9 bases and J by 0 bases, with 8 bases of the junction left unmatched. Germline lookup yields CDR1 SGHRS and CDR2 YFSETQ. CDR3 size: 15 residues. CDR3 protein: CATRGTGRSTDTQYF. Here the CDR3 DNA reads TGCGCCACCCGAGGGACAGGGAGAAGCACAGATACGCAGTATTTT.

This sequence joins TRBV11-1 and TRBJ2-7, with D perhaps matching TRBD2 (5 bases). Germline V gives CDR1 SGHAT, CDR2 FQDESV (reference sequence). V dropped 5 bases and J dropped 0 bases, with 17 bases sitting between them. The CDR3 extends over 16 amino acids. CDR3 DNA: TGTGCCAGCAGCAGAGGGCCCCCGGGAAGCTCCTACGAGCAGTACTTC. Protein: CASSRGPPGSSYEQYF.

The chain links TRBV5-5 to TRBJ2-1; TRBD2 agrees at 9 bases. V trimming: 5 bases; J trimming: 1 base; junction bases outside the gene matches: 4. This CDR3 has 15 amino acids. Per the germline V gene, CDR1 is SGHKS and CDR2 is YYEKEE (reference sequence). The CDR3 sequence: CASRTSGGSYNEQFF. The CDR3 DNA sequence: TGTGCCAGCAGAACAAGCGGGGGGTCCTACAATGAGCAGTTCTTC.

The chain joins TRBV27 to TRBJ1-5; 7 nucleotides line up with TRBD1. V dropped 9 bases and J dropped 4; count of bases not matched to a gene: 6. CDR1 MNHEY and CDR2 SMNVEV come from the germline V gene (reference sequence). CDR3 length equals 13 residues. The CDR3 DNA is TGTGCCAGTGCCCGGGACAGAAATCAGCCCCAGCATTTT. The encoded protein is CASARDRNQPQHF.

This clone has a handful of counts. This chain joins TRBV27 and TRBJ2-7; 7 nucleotides line up with TRBD2. V lost 5 bases to trimming and J lost 2 bases; unmatched junction nucleotides: 12. Germline assignment: CDR1 MNHEY and CDR2 SMNVEV (reference sequence). CDR3 length: 16 residues. As DNA, the CDR3 is TGTGCCAGCAGTGGTCTGGAGGGAGGGTTGGCCTACGAGCAGTACTTC. Protein: CASSGLEGGLAYEQYF.

The CDR3 sequence is CASSQEARGGGYTF. CDR3 nucleotide sequence: TGCGCCAGCAGCCAAGAGGCCAGGGGAGGTGGCTACACCTTC. The V gene is TRBV4-1, the J gene TRBJ1-2; possible D gene TRBD1, 6 bases. CDR1 MGHRA and CDR2 YSYEKL come from the germline V gene. The CDR3 loop spans 14 amino acids. V was clipped by 0 bases and J by 7 bases, with 12 bases between them.

V and J are TRBV2 and TRBJ2-1; D call uncertain. Trimming stripped 4 bases from V and 8 bases from J, with 6 bases between. The CDR3 is 11 residues long. Germline V gene data show CDR1 as SNHLY and CDR2 as FYNNEI. The CDR3 nucleotides read TGTGCCAGCAGTGGTTACGATGAGCAGTTCTTC. It yields the protein CASSGYDEQFF.

J is TRBJ1-3 and V is TRBV5-1; weak D call: TRBD1 (6 bases). V dropped 5 bases and J dropped 8 bases, with 14 bases sitting between them. This CDR3 is 13 amino acids long. Germline values: CDR1 SGHRS, CDR2 YFSETQ. CDR3 sequence (DNA): TGCGCCAGCAGGGGCCAGGGGCGGCACACCATATATTTT. Translating gives CASRGQGRHTIYF.

V gene TRBV5-8 combines with J gene TRBJ2-7; 10 positions agree with TRBD1. J lost 2 bases, V lost 2 bases, and 1 base had no gene match. CDR1 and CDR2 (germline): SGHTS, YDEGEE. The CDR3 totals 14 residues. CDR3 amino acids: CASSFGTGAYEQYF. CDR3 DNA sequence: TGTGCCAGCAGCTTCGGGACAGGGGCCTACGAGCAGTACTTC.

This clone showed up just once. The genes are TRBV11-2 and TRBJ2-3; possibly TRBD2 for D (6 bases). V was trimmed by 5 bases and J by 4 bases, leaving 13 bases between them. This CDR3 contains 14 residues. Looked up from germline, CDR1 is SGHAT and CDR2 is FQNNGV. Written as DNA, the CDR3 is TGTGCCAGCAGCCGGCGCGTAGCGGCAGATACGCAGTATTTT. Translating it yields CASSRRVAADTQYF.

The chain uses TRBV6-4 and TRBJ1-3; no clear D gene. The CDR3 loop spans 15 amino acids. V was pared by 1 base and J by 1 base, with 8 bases between. From germline, CDR1 is MRHNA and CDR2 SNTAGT. This CDR3 reads CASSDWWFSGNTIYF. In DNA form, the CDR3 reads TGTGCCAGCAGTGACTGGTGGTTTTCTGGAAACACCATATATTTT.

The V gene is TRBV7-2, the J gene TRBJ2-1; D is unclear. V lost 5 bases and J 3 bases, leaving 17 bases between the germline ends. The CDR3 is made up of 16 amino acids. Germline V gene lookup returns CDR1 SGHTA and CDR2 FQGNSA. CDR3 nucleotide sequence: TGTGCCAGCAGCCCTAGTGGAGCAACACACTACAATGAGCAGTTCTTC. Its translation is CASSPSGATHYNEQFF.

The CDR3 protein is CASSRYFHDRPSGSGKDEQYF. For the CDR3, the DNA is TGCGCCAGCAGCCGTTATTTCCACGACAGGCCTAGCGGGAGTGGTAAGGACGAGCAGTACTTC. The chain couples TRBV4-3 to TRBJ2-7; 10 bases line up with TRBD2. CDR3 size: 21 residues. The V and J ends lost 4 bases and 5 bases, in that order; junction bases with no gene match: 26. CDR1 and CDR2 from the germline V gene are LGHNA and YSLEER.

The V call is TRBV11-3, the J call TRBJ2-1, with 16 positions matching TRBD2. The CDR3 is 14 residues long. V was clipped by 4 bases and J by 12 bases; unmatched bases: 3. Germline CDR1 and CDR2: SGHNT and YENEEA. The CDR3 is CASSSGTSGRGQFF. The CDR3 nucleotides read TGTGCCAGCAGCTCCGGGACTAGCGGGAGGGGGCAGTTCTTC.

This chain joins TRBV5-6 and TRBJ1-2; D gene unclear. CDR3 length: 13 amino acids. The V gene's germline CDR1 is SGHDT and CDR2 YYEEEE. V lost 4 bases and J 8 bases, leaving 15 bases between the germline ends. The CDR3 bases are TGTGCCAGCAGCGCGATCCTATCGTGGGGCTACACCTTC. Protein sequence: CASSAILSWGYTF.

The chain is built from TRBV4-2 and TRBJ2-5; 10 bases are shared with TRBD1. The DNA end is more similar to TRBJ2-7, so the J call may be wrong. Germline lookup yields CDR1 LGHNA and CDR2 YNFKEQ. The CDR3 totals 15 residues. In DNA, the CDR3 is TGTGCCAGCAGCCCCCAGACAGGGGGCCCAGACGAGCAGTACTTC. This translates into CASSPQTGGPDEQYF.

This chain joins TRBV14 and TRBJ2-3, with D perhaps being TRBD1 or TRBD2 (5 bases each). This CDR3 region has 17 residues. Germline V lookup: CDR1 SGHDN, CDR2 FVKESK. Trimming took off 1 base at V and 0 bases at J, with 14 bases between the two ends. Written as DNA, the CDR3 is TGTGCCAGCAGCCAAGGGTGGTCGGGACGGAGCACAGATACGCAGTATTTT. This codes for CASSQGWSGRSTDTQYF.

This clone was observed a handful of times. The chain is built from TRBV5-1 and TRBJ2-7, with D perhaps TRBD1 (5 bases). Per germline, CDR1 SGHRS and CDR2 YFSETQ. Deletions cut 5 bases from V and 7 bases from J, with 19 bases between. This CDR3 has 14 residues. CDR3 nucleotides: TGCGCCAGCAGACCGGAGACAGTCCTGGGGGAGCAGTACTTC. This sequence encodes CASRPETVLGEQYF.